This TCR beta chain was identified in a study of post-analysis software for immune sequencing data. The study, taken as a whole, reports: Relative to controls, patients had 4 or 5 TRBV segments at higher frequency, with TRBV5-6, TRBV5-1 and TRBV20-1 among these.

The authors incorporated unique molecular identifiers into the TCR beta cDNA libraries. MiXCR, run by TCRdb on the PCR reads, gives a single entry per CDR3 protein. Here the sample spans about half a million distinct CDR3 sequences, 34% being singletons. This clonotype has more than one count but fewer than ten. What it recognizes is unknown. The germline V gene encodes CDR1 SQVTM and CDR2 ANQGSEA. The CDR3 spans 12 residues. V lost 5 bases, J lost 2 bases, and 7 bases lay in between. The sequenced sample consisted of blood. The chain links TRBV29-1 to TRBJ2-1; D gene unclear. This TCR derives from a girl younger than 18 with multiple sclerosis. In nucleotides, the CDR3 is TGCAGCGTTCGACGGCCCTACAATGAGCAGTTCTTC. Translated, it gives CSVRRPYNEQFF.